Shown below are 22 T cell receptor beta chains from a single sample sequenced in a study of T cells in Graves' hyperthyroidism and ophthalmopathy. There were TCR beta CDR3 regions amplified from RNA transcripts. TCR CDR3 underwent first-round RT-PCR with the HTBI primer set. Each CDR3 protein is one row after TCRdb ran MiXCR on the multiplex PCR reads. The sample holds around 520,000 distinct CDR3 sequences, approximately 24% seen once. The sample comprised blood. These receptors were obtained from a woman aged 25 to 39 with Graves' ophthalmopathy.

In its sample, this clonotype was seen many times. V gene TRBV29-1 combines with J gene TRBJ2-2; D gene uncertain. The CDR3 has 13 amino acids. The germline gives CDR1 SQVTM, CDR2 ANQGSEA. V shed 4 bases and J shed 1 base, with 7 bases lying between them. Here the CDR3 DNA reads TGCAGCGTTGTCCCCGGGAACACCGGGGAGCTGTTTTTT. It yields the protein CSVVPGNTGELFF.

The chain combines TRBV11-2 with TRBJ2-7; D unclear. Per the germline V gene, CDR1 is SGHAT and CDR2 is FQNNGV. The CDR3 extends over 15 amino acids. Trimming removed 6 bases at V and 2 bases at J, with 17 bases between. Here the CDR3 DNA reads TGTGCCAGCAGTGACGAGAGTTCCTCTCCCTACGAGCAGTACTTC. This gives the protein CASSDESSSPYEQYF.

The genes are TRBV28 and TRBJ2-2; 8 bases map to TRBD1. The CDR3 is 17 amino acids. V shed 6 bases and J 2 bases; nucleotides not matched to a gene: 11. CDR1 is MDHEN and CDR2 is SYDVKM in the germline V gene. CDR3 residues: CASSQIPGQGNTGELFF. The CDR3 nucleotides read TGTGCCAGCAGCCAAATACCCGGACAGGGCAACACCGGGGAGCTGTTTTTT. The variable domain in full, with the rest retrieved from reference TRBV28 and TRBJ2-2, is DVKVTQSSRYLVKRTGEKVFLECVQDMDHENMFWYRQDPGLGLRLIYFSYDVKMKEKGDIPEGYSVSREKKERFSLILESASTNQTSMYLCASSQIPGQGNTGELFFGEGSRLTVL.

This clonotype was counted a few times. This chain links TRBV6-1 with TRBJ1-1; 8 bases match TRBD1. V dropped 8 bases and J dropped 5; count of bases not matched to a gene: 10. Germline values: CDR1 MNHNS, CDR2 SASEGT. This CDR3 spans 14 amino acids. The CDR3 nucleotides read TGTGCCAGCGGCAGGGGGCTGAAGACAACTGAAGCTTTCTTT. Translated: CASGRGLKTTEAFF.

This clonotype was counted many times. The genes are TRBV18 and TRBJ2-5; D may match TRBD1 or TRBD2 (8 bases each). The germline V gene encodes CDR1 KGHSH and CDR2 LQKENI. The V end was cut by 3 bases, the J end by 5 bases, with 16 bases between. There are 15 residues in the CDR3. In DNA, the CDR3 is TGTGCCAGCTCACCGCTTAGCGGGGACAGGGAGACCCAGTACTTC. Translation gives CASSPLSGDRETQYF. Full variable domain (rest looked up from reference TRBV18 and TRBJ2-5): NAGVMQNPRHLVRRRGQEARLRCSPMKGHSHVYWYRQLPEEGLKFMVYLQKENIIDESGMPKERFSAEFPKEGPSILRIQQVVRGDSAAYFCASSPLSGDRETQYFGPGTRLLVL.

This clonotype was seen repeatedly, ten times or more. The chain recombines TRBV25-1 with TRBJ2-5, with D possibly matching TRBD2 (5 bases). The CDR3 has 16 amino acids. The germline gives CDR1 MGHDK, CDR2 SYGVNS. The V end was cut by 4 bases, the J end by 6 bases, with 21 bases between. The CDR3 DNA reads TGTGCCAGCAGTGTGGAGCCCAGCGCGGAGGACCAGACCCAGTACTTC. Its translation is CASSVEPSAEDQTQYF. Combining the CDR3 with reference TRBV25-1 and TRBJ2-5 gives the whole variable domain EADIYQTPRYLVIGTGKKITLECSQTMGHDKMYWYQQDPGMELHLIHYSYGVNSTEKGDLSSESTVSRIRTEHFPLTLESARPSHTSQYLCASSVEPSAEDQTQYFGPGTRLLVL.

The chain recombines TRBV10-3 with TRBJ1-2; 8 bases agree with TRBD1. J was trimmed by 4 bases and V by 2 bases; bases with no gene match: 15. Germline V gene sequence: CDR1 ENHRY, CDR2 SYGVKD. This CDR3 has 18 amino acids. CDR3 region: CAISEVDRVTGGGYGYTF. The DNA for the CDR3 is TGTGCCATCAGTGAGGTGGACAGGGTCACCGGGGGAGGCTATGGCTACACCTTC.

This clonotype has at least ten counts. The chain carries TRBV27 and TRBJ2-7; D uncertain. This CDR3 contains 15 residues. CDR1 and CDR2 from the germline V gene are MNHEY and SMNVEV (reference sequence). The V gene lost 3 bases and the J gene lost 0 bases, with 12 bases spanning the gap. The CDR3 coding sequence is TGTGCCAGCAGTTTTTCTGCGTACAGCTCCTACGAGCAGTACTTC. Translated, it gives CASSFSAYSSYEQYF.

This clonotype has a count of ten or more. This rearrangement joins TRBV4-3 to TRBJ2-7; perhaps TRBD1 as D (7 bases). With 1 base removed from V and 3 bases from J, the gap between germline ends came to 13 bases. The CDR3 runs 15 residues. Per the germline V gene, CDR1 is LGHNA and CDR2 is YSLEER. For the CDR3, the DNA is TGCGCCAGCAGCCAAGCTGCGGGACAGCACTACGAGCAGTACTTC. It encodes CASSQAAGQHYEQYF.

This clonotype has at least ten counts. The chain's CDR3 is CASSRGTRQVPNYGYTF. CDR3 coding DNA: TGCGCCAGCAGCCGGGGAACGCGACAGGTGCCTAACTATGGCTACACCTTC. This chain joins TRBV4-1 and TRBJ1-2; possibly TRBD1 for D (6 bases). This CDR3 contains 17 residues. Germline V gene sequence: CDR1 MGHRA, CDR2 YSYEKL. V lost 4 bases and J lost 0, with 18 bases in between.

This clonotype was observed a few times. V usage is TRBV11-2 and J usage is TRBJ1-5; 9 bases are a match to TRBD1. Germline lookup yields CDR1 SGHAT and CDR2 FQNNGV. V trimming: 1 base; J trimming: 5 bases; junction bases outside the gene matches: 6. This CDR3 is built from 16 residues. CDR3 coding DNA: TGTGCCAGCAGCTTAGGGGGACAGGGCTACTATCAGCCCCAGCATTTT. Translated, it gives CASSLGGQGYYQPQHF.

V and J are TRBV27 and TRBJ2-5, with 9 nucleotides matching TRBD2. CDR1 MNHEY and CDR2 SMNVEV come from the germline V gene (reference sequence). The ends lost 1 base at V and 3 bases at J; junction bases unmatched: 3. CDR3 size: 15 residues. The CDR3 nucleotides read TGTGCCAGCAGTTTATTTCCTAGCGGGAAAGAGACCCAGTACTTC. This gives the protein CASSLFPSGKETQYF.

The chain carries TRBV7-9 and TRBJ1-1; D is undetermined. Trimming took off 3 bases at V and 5 bases at J, with 10 bases between the two ends. The CDR3 extends over 13 amino acids. The germline V gene encodes CDR1 SEHNR and CDR2 FQNEAQ (reference sequence). Here the CDR3 reads CASSFRLDTEAFF. CDR3 in DNA: TGTGCCAGCAGCTTCAGATTGGATACTGAAGCTTTCTTT.

The chain recombines TRBV27 with TRBJ2-2; D perhaps matches TRBD2 (5 bases). Germline CDR1 MNHEY, CDR2 SMNVEV (reference sequence). This CDR3 spans 18 amino acids. Trimming pared 1 base from V and 5 bases from J, leaving 20 bases between. CDR3 sequence reads: CASSLYPPVTKRTGELFF. Written as DNA, the CDR3 is TGTGCCAGCAGTTTATACCCCCCCGTGACTAAGCGAACCGGGGAGCTGTTTTTT.

With regard to this clonotype: Being one base from a much bigger clone, this may be a read error. This chain links TRBV29-1 with TRBJ1-1; D is possibly TRBD1 (5 bases). In germline, CDR1 is SQVTM, CDR2 ANQGSEA. The CDR3 is 12 amino acids. The CDR3 DNA follows: TGCAGCGTTTCGAGGGGAAACACTGAAGCTTGCTTT. Encoded protein: CSVSRGNTEACF.

The DNA of the CDR3 is TGTGCCAGCAGACTCCTCACAGGGGGGAGGGAGACCCAGTACTTC. Translated: CASRLLTGGRETQYF. The V gene is TRBV12-3 or TRBV12-4, the J gene TRBJ2-5, with 8 bases fitting TRBD1. Trimming cost V 6 bases and J 5 bases; bases outside gene matches: 11. The CDR3 runs 15 residues.

This clonotype was seen at least ten times. The rearrangement uses TRBV10-1 and TRBJ1-2; possible D gene TRBD1, 5 bases. CDR3 length: 15 amino acids. Germline assignment: CDR1 WNHNN and CDR2 SYGVQD (reference sequence). V lost 6 bases and J lost 12, with 26 bases in between. As DNA, the CDR3 is TGCGCCAGCAGCGAAGGTCTGGCAGGGTGCGATACTGACACCTTC. This codes for CASSEGLAGCDTDTF.

The CDR3 loop reads CASSPELVAGELFF. CDR3 DNA: TGTGCCAGCAGCCCTGAACTAGTCGCCGGGGAGCTGTTTTTT. The chain employs TRBV7-3 and TRBJ2-2; D perhaps matches TRBD2 (5 bases). Deletions cut 5 bases from V and 6 bases from J, with 13 bases between. Germline V CDR1 and CDR2: SGHTA, FQGTGA. The CDR3 totals 14 residues. The entire variable domain, with the rest obtained from reference TRBV7-3 and TRBJ2-2, is as follows: GAGVSQTPSNKVTEKGKYVELRCDPISGHTALYWYRQSLGQGPEFLIYFQGTGAADDSGLPNDRFFAVRPEGSVSTLKIQRTERGDSAVYLCASSPELVAGELFFGEGSRLTVL.

The rearrangement links TRBV27 to TRBJ2-7, with D perhaps matching TRBD1 or TRBD2 (6 bases each). This CDR3 is built from 16 residues. The V gene's germline CDR1 is MNHEY and CDR2 SMNVEV (reference sequence). Trimming took 2 bases from V and 3 from J, leaving 17 bases between them. CDR3 nucleotide sequence: TGTGCCAGCAGTTTAGCCGGGAGTGGGGGCCGCTACGAGCAGTACTTC. This gives the protein CASSLAGSGGRYEQYF.

This clonotype has more than one count but fewer than ten. The chain carries TRBV6-1 and TRBJ2-7, with a tentative D call TRBD2 (5 bases). Trimming took 6 bases from V and 6 from J, leaving 15 bases between them. Germline V gene sequence: CDR1 MNHNS, CDR2 SASEGT. The CDR3 sequence is 13 residues long. The CDR3 bases are TGTGCCAGCAGACGACAACTAGGAGGCGAGCAGTACTTC. Its translation is CASRRQLGGEQYF.

The rearrangement links TRBV2 to TRBJ1-3; the D is unclear. V was trimmed by 8 bases and J by 0 bases, leaving 5 bases between them. CDR1 is SNHLY, CDR2 FYNNEI, per germline. There are 12 residues in the CDR3. The DNA of the CDR3 is TGTGCCAGCGTTATCTCTGGAAACACCATATATTTT. Its protein is CASVISGNTIYF.

The chain is built from TRBV12-3 or TRBV12-4 and TRBJ2-2; maybe TRBD2 (5 bases). The CDR3 spans 14 residues. The V gene lost 4 bases and the J gene lost 7 bases, with 13 bases spanning the gap. The CDR3 is CASSSSAGVGELFF. The CDR3, as DNA: TGTGCCAGCAGTTCCTCTGCCGGGGTCGGGGAGCTGTTTTTT.